Shown below are 17 T cell receptor beta chains from a single sample sequenced in a study of blood T cell repertoires in COVID-19. Here immunoSEQ multiplex PCR was the method, and the copy in TCRdb shows in-frame clones only, minus some. The table has over 80,000 clones, about 80% seen once. The sample taken for sequencing was peripheral blood. The receptors derive from a woman between 65 and 79 years old with acute or convalescent COVID-19.

V usage is TRBV29-1 and J usage is TRBJ2-7, with TRBD2 matching over 9 bases. Germline loops: CDR1 SQVTM, CDR2 ANQGSEA. V lost 6 bases, J lost 1 base, and 7 bases stayed unmatched. The CDR3 sequence is 14 residues long. The CDR3 protein is CSVARTSVSYEQYF. DNA for the CDR3: TGCAGCGTAGCTAGGACTAGCGTATCCTACGAGCAGTACTTC.

This clone occurred once. The J gene is TRBJ1-5, the V gene TRBV6-1; D unresolved. The CDR3 is 14 amino acids. Trimming removed 3 bases from V and 3 bases from J, with 9 bases in between. Per the germline V gene, CDR1 is MNHNS and CDR2 is SASEGT. CDR3 bases: TGTGCCAGCAGTGAGAGGGCTGTCAATCAGCCCCAGCATTTT. Its protein product is CASSERAVNQPQHF.

The gene calls are TRBV5-1 and TRBJ2-1; TRBD1 matches at 8 bases. Germline CDR1 reads SGHRS; CDR2 reads YFSETQ. This CDR3 spans 15 amino acids. V was pared by 4 bases and J by 2 bases, with 5 bases of the junction left unmatched. CDR3 in amino acids: CASSVQGDPYNEQFF. The CDR3 DNA reads TGCGCCAGCAGCGTACAGGGGGACCCCTACAATGAGCAGTTCTTC. Full variable domain (outside the CDR3, taken from reference TRBV5-1 and TRBJ2-1): KAGVTQTPRYLIKTRGQQVTLSCSPISGHRSVSWYQQTPGQGLQFLFEYFSETQRNKGNFPGRFSGRQFSNSRSEMNVSTLELGDSALYLCASSVQGDPYNEQFFGPGTRLTVL.

This clone has more than one count but fewer than ten. The chain is built from TRBV5-1 and TRBJ2-2; 7 bases agree with TRBD2. CDR1 is SGHRS, CDR2 YFSETQ, per germline. J gave up 2 bases and V 5 bases, and 15 bases lay outside the gene matches. This CDR3 has 18 amino acids. CDR3 sequence reads: CASRGLHHAGDNTGELFF. The CDR3 DNA reads as TGCGCCAGCAGGGGACTACACCATGCCGGAGATAACACCGGGGAGCTGTTTTTT. The complete variable domain, with remaining parts taken from reference TRBV5-1 and TRBJ2-2, reads KAGVTQTPRYLIKTRGQQVTLSCSPISGHRSVSWYQQTPGQGLQFLFEYFSETQRNKGNFPGRFSGRQFSNSRSEMNVSTLELGDSALYLCASRGLHHAGDNTGELFFGEGSRLTVL.

This clone turned up a few times. CDR3 coding DNA: TGTGCCAGTTGGTCCGTCGGGGGTCGGTATGGCTACACCTTC. Amino acid sequence: CASWSVGGRYGYTF. The chain is built from TRBV19 and TRBJ1-2; D may be TRBD1 (5 bases). The V gene's germline CDR1 is LNHDA and CDR2 SQIVND (reference sequence). The CDR3 extends over 14 amino acids. V lost 8 bases to trimming and J lost 5 bases, with 18 bases between them.

The chain carries TRBV28 and TRBJ2-7; TRBD2 aligns across 12 bases. Germline lookup yields CDR1 MDHEN and CDR2 SYDVKM. The CDR3 length is 14 residues. With 5 bases clipped from V and 6 bases from J, the junction kept 5 bases outside the gene matches. Here the CDR3 reads CASSPTSGGSEQYF. The CDR3 DNA sequence: TGTGCCAGCAGTCCGACTAGCGGGGGTAGCGAGCAGTACTTC.

The chain recombines TRBV5-5 with TRBJ1-2; unclear D gene. Germline loops: CDR1 SGHKS, CDR2 YYEKEE (reference sequence). V lost 1 base and J 5 bases, leaving 12 bases between the germline ends. The CDR3 contains 14 residues. This CDR3 reads CASSLRSEAYGYTF. Here the CDR3 DNA reads TGTGCCAGCAGCTTGAGGTCGGAGGCATATGGCTACACCTTC.

The rearrangement links TRBV11-2 to TRBJ2-7; 9 bases line up with TRBD1. Germline V CDR1 and CDR2: SGHAT, FQNNGV. V dropped 5 bases and J dropped 9; count of bases not matched to a gene: 14. The CDR3 is 15 amino acids. CDR3 in DNA: TGTGCCAGCAGCCCCCTCGGGACAGGGCCTCCGATGCAGTACTTC. Translation gives CASSPLGTGPPMQYF.

Concerning this clone itself: An end of the junction differs from the germline gene, which may be a read error. The chain links TRBV19 to TRBJ1-5; 8 nucleotides agree with TRBD1. Germline CDR1 reads LNHDA; CDR2 reads SQIVND (reference sequence). The CDR3 is made up of 18 amino acids. CDR3 sequence reads: CASGIAHRGGDRPRPQHF. The CDR3 DNA is TGTGCCAGTGGTATAGCTCACAGGGGGGGCGATCGGCCGCGGCCCCAGCATTTT.

V and J are TRBV19 and TRBJ1-1; perhaps TRBD1 as D (5 bases). CDR1 is LNHDA and CDR2 is SQIVND in the germline V gene (reference sequence). This CDR3 contains 11 residues. The V end lost 11 bases, the J end lost 3 bases, and 10 bases lay between the germline ends. The CDR3 DNA sequence: TGTGCCTCGGGGGGGTACACTGAAGCTTTCTTT. It is translated as CASGGYTEAFF.

The V gene is TRBV27, the J gene TRBJ2-2, with 11 bases matching TRBD2. This CDR3 spans 18 amino acids. Trimming removed 2 bases from V and 4 bases from J; junction bases left unmatched: 9. Germline V CDR1 and CDR2: MNHEY, SMNVEV (reference sequence). The CDR3 coding sequence is TGTGCCAGCAGTTTAGGGGCTAGCGGGAGGAGGGTCACCGGGGAGCTGTTTTTT. Protein sequence: CASSLGASGRRVTGELFF.

The chain uses TRBV27 and TRBJ2-7; 11 nucleotides agree with TRBD2. Germline CDR1 MNHEY, CDR2 SMNVEV (reference sequence). Losses at the gene ends were 3 bases for V and 7 bases for J; bases not matched to a gene: 14. The CDR3 loop spans 17 amino acids. In nucleotides, the CDR3 is TGTGCCAGCAGTTTGCGACATGGGACTAGCGGAAGCGGAGAGCAGTACTTC. It specifies CASSLRHGTSGSGEQYF.

The V gene is TRBV27, the J gene TRBJ1-5; D perhaps matches TRBD1 (5 bases). Germline CDR1 and CDR2: MNHEY and SMNVEV (reference sequence). Trimming removed 5 bases from V and 7 bases from J, with 15 bases in between. The CDR3 is 14 residues long. CDR3 bases: TGTGCCAGCAGTAGAATTGGGGGAGGGCAGCCCCAGCATTTT. Its protein product is CASSRIGGGQPQHF.

The rearrangement uses TRBV7-6 and TRBJ1-5, with D tentatively TRBD1 (5 bases). Germline-derived CDR1 and CDR2 are SGHVS and FNYEAQ. V was cut by 1 base and J by 3 bases, with 16 bases left in between. The CDR3 has 17 amino acids. The CDR3 sequence is CASSLGHRGTFNQPQHF. The DNA of the CDR3 is TGTGCCAGCAGCTTAGGTCACCGGGGGACTTTCAATCAGCCCCAGCATTTT.

This clone was detected a few times. The rearrangement uses TRBV5-4 and TRBJ2-2, with D possibly matching TRBD1 (6 bases). The germline V gene has CDR1 SGHNT and CDR2 YYREEE (reference sequence). This CDR3 contains 14 residues. The V gene lost 7 bases and the J gene lost 3 bases, with 13 bases spanning the gap. This CDR3 reads CASSRGFDTGELFF. Written as DNA, the CDR3 is TGTGCCAGCTCCAGGGGTTTTGACACCGGGGAGCTGTTTTTT. Filled out from reference TRBV5-4 and TRBJ2-2, the complete variable domain reads ETGVTQSPTHLIKTRGQQVTLRCSSQSGHNTVSWYQQALGQGPQFIFQYYREEENGRGNFPPRFSGLQFPNYSSELNVNALELDDSALYLCASSRGFDTGELFFGEGSRLTVL.

This clone was seen a few times. The V call is TRBV30, the J call TRBJ1-1, with D hard to call. Germline CDR1 is GTSNPN and CDR2 is SVGIG (reference sequence). There are 14 residues in the CDR3. Trimming pared 1 base from V and 5 bases from J, leaving 14 bases between. DNA of the CDR3: TGTGCCTGGAGTGCGCGAGGCGGGAGGACTGAAGCTTTCTTT. Its translation is CAWSARGGRTEAFF.

V gene TRBV28 combines with J gene TRBJ1-4; tentatively, D is TRBD1 (5 bases). CDR3 length: 15 amino acids. Trimming took off 5 bases at V and 8 bases at J, with 18 bases between the two ends. Germline V gene data show CDR1 as MDHEN and CDR2 as SYDVKM. The CDR3 loop reads CASSRPAGGGEKLFF. The CDR3 DNA is TGTGCCAGCAGTCGACCTGCGGGTGGGGGGGAAAAACTGTTTTTT. Filled out from reference TRBV28 and TRBJ1-4, the complete variable domain reads DVKVTQSSRYLVKRTGEKVFLECVQDMDHENMFWYRQDPGLGLRLIYFSYDVKMKEKGDIPEGYSVSREKKERFSLILESASTNQTSMYLCASSRPAGGGEKLFFGSGTQLSVL.